The T cell receptor (beta chain) under discussion was sequenced for a study of blood T cell repertoires in COVID-19. Study as a whole: The samples span acute and convalescent COVID-19 from the United States, Italy and Spain. From T cells, B-cell-depleted T cells, or PBMCs came the material, which was cDNA or gDNA.

As processed by the authors: Scientists estimated how many nucleated cells there were by amplifying reference gene primers. The repertoire was sequenced with immunoSEQ multiplex PCR; TCRdb's copy has only in-frame clones and lacks some. From that table come the V and J calls and clone size; the DNA was used to work out D and trimming. Among about 64,000 clones listed, approximately 91% were seen once. The ends were cut back, 5 bases at V and 10 bases at J, with 12 bases in the middle. This CDR3 has 13 amino acids. Source material: peripheral blood. V and J are TRBV12-3 or TRBV12-4 and TRBJ1-6, with D possibly being TRBD1 (6 bases). The clonotype originates from a human donor in a cohort sampled during active COVID-19. The CDR3 here is CASSGTGNSPLHF. The CDR3 nucleotides read TGTGCCAGCAGTGGAACAGGGAACTCACCCCTCCACTTT.